This T cell receptor (beta chain) was captured in a study of tumor-infiltrating lymphocytes in primary liver carcinoma (dated by TCRdb to 2016 to 2017). Background for the entire study: Of the five patients (three men and two women, aged 30 to 69 years), four had hepatocellular carcinoma and one had combined HCC and intrahepatic cholangiocarcinoma. The five patients had tumors staged T1-T3 N0M0, with maximum diameters ranging from roughly 4.2 to 11 cm. Each sample produced about 3.5 to 7.5 million productive TCRbeta reads, and read depth showed no significant difference between tissue types. Across five regions of each liver tumor, along with adjacent normal tissue and blood, the study brought together TCRbeta repertoire sequencing, expression microarrays and whole-exome sequencing. A total of roughly 35 specimens from 5 patients, comprising some 25 tumor regions, 5 adjacent noncancerous liver tissues and 5 peripheral blood samples, were covered by TCRbeta repertoire sequencing. Reproducibility between technical replicate repertoires was high, with correlation coefficients above 0.95 and mean shared-clone rates around 0.88.

Starting from approximately 500 ng total RNA, TCRbeta-specific cDNA was produced by reverse transcription with a constant-region primer and ProtoScript II reverse transcriptase. The TCRbeta libraries were prepared through three rounds of nested multiplex PCR following a slightly modified ARM-PCR procedure. Sample barcodes and Illumina adapters were added in a final 25-cycle PCR using Deep VentR polymerase. Before sequencing, amplicons between 200 and 500 bp were purified from gel using a QIAquick gel extraction kit. TCRbeta amplicons were sequenced on an Illumina HiSeq 2500 with 250-bp paired-end reads. From the authors' description of their analysis: Trimmomatic v0.33 was used to quality-trim the reads, and FLASH v1.2.11 was used to merge paired reads so that full CDR3 sequences could be recovered. V, D and J germline segments were assigned to the rearranged TCRbeta sequences by MiGEC v1.2.1b. VDJtools v1.0.0 computed clonotype statistics and Shannon-Wiener diversity indices. To reduce sampling bias, subsequent analyses other than the diversity analysis used only the 250 most abundant clonotypes in each sample. Using fastp trimming at Q25 and MiXCR clonotype assembly, TCRdb reanalyzed the public sequencing data and kept in-frame beta chains. Each record represents a unique CDR3 protein, reported with the most common genes and DNA among its rows. TCRdb, not the original authors, processed these V and J calls. This sample is represented by over 75,000 distinct CDR3 sequences; around 68% of them were singletons. The ten top clones hold around 25% of the sample.

Total RNA and DNA were co-extracted from about 20-30 mg of bulk tissue with the AllPrep DNA/RNA mini kit, without cell sorting. Surgical resection was performed in China between 2015 and March 2016 on five or six patients with histopathologically diagnosed primary liver carcinoma. Chronic HBV infection was present in the patients, and the patients were treatment-naive at sampling. Pieces of fresh tumor and adjacent tissue were cut in half, with one half kept in RNAlater at -80 degrees C and the other half sent for histology. This clonotype has just a few counts. Its antigen is currently not known. The CDR3 end shows no conserved phenylalanine or tryptophan, and so a read error is likely. On the study overall, not on this receptor specifically: Compared with blood, tumors had a significantly larger share of the repertoire taken up by the top 250 clones (p = 0.039). Only the TCR beta chain was sequenced, so true repertoire diversity is likely underestimated because unpaired alpha chains were not captured. Consistent with antigen-driven expansion, pairs of tumor regions showed higher repertoire overlap (mean roughly 36%) than either tumor-adjacent pairs (around 17%) or tumor-blood pairs (about 15%). Since the samples were bulk and unsorted, there was no way to compare CD4+ and CD8+ T cell repertoires. The study included only a handful of patients, and the authors note findings should be validated in a larger study.

The sequenced sample was tumor-adjacent normal liver tissue. The sequence came from a man aged 40-50 years with primary liver carcinoma and hepatitis B virus infection.

The CDR3 region: CASTKISQETQYL. The nucleotide sequence reads TGTGCCTCTACAAAGATAAGTCAAGAGACCCAGTACCTC. The chain couples TRBV11-1 to TRBJ2-5, with no confidently assigned D gene. The CDR3 is 13 residues long, ends included. Just the 39-base CDR3 DNA is kept, in frame starting at base 1. The CDR1 and CDR2 encoded by the germline V gene (reference sequence) are SGHAT and FQDESV. V is shortened by 11 bases, J by 2 bases, and the region joining them spans 15 bases.